The clone carrying this T cell receptor beta chain was detected a few times. Its target is unknown. This may stem from a read error, because a much larger clone lies one nucleotide away. This record belongs to a study of T cells in Graves' hyperthyroidism and ophthalmopathy. General study points: Expanded thyroid clonotypes (above 0.001) were mostly also found in blood.

The germline V gene has CDR1 MNHNS and CDR2 SASEGT. The CDR3 runs 13 residues. Template material for amplifying TCR beta CDR3 regions consisted of RNA transcripts. Primed by the HTBI set, a first-round RT-PCR was run on the TCR CDR3. In TCRdb, the multiplex PCR reads were re-called with MiXCR into one record per CDR3 protein. The sample lists 550,000 to 600,000 distinct CDR3 sequences; over 15% were seen once. Newly diagnosed hyperthyroidism patients aged 18 to 65 years had disease lasting under 2 months. The chain has TRBV6-1 and TRBJ1-2; 8 nucleotides agree with TRBD1. This TCR was sampled from a woman between 18 and 29 years old with Graves' hyperthyroidism. Input material: blood. CDR3 residues: CAGRDRGLGGYTF. In DNA form, the CDR3 reads TGTGCCGGCAGAGACAGGGGCTTAGGTGGCTACACCTTC.